Each of the 26 T cell receptor beta chains below was sequenced from the same sample in a study of blood T cell repertoires in COVID-19. Sequencing used immunoSEQ multiplex PCR; TCRdb keeps in-frame clones, though not all of them. In the table there are under 300,000 clones, about four fifths of which are singletons. Sequencing input: peripheral blood. Source of these receptors: a woman in her 50s who had recovered from COVID-19.

The gene calls are TRBV20-1 and TRBJ2-1; D remains unclear. Trimming removed 3 bases at V and 16 bases at J, with 16 bases between. Looked up from germline, CDR1 is DFQATT and CDR2 is SNEGSKA (reference sequence). The length of the CDR3 is 11 residues. Here the CDR3 DNA reads TGCAGTGCTAGCGGGTTAGTGCAAAAATTCTTC. Protein: CSASGLVQKFF.

On this clone: A read error may produce the germline difference seen at one junction end. V is TRBV11-3 and J is TRBJ1-1, with no clear D. The CDR3 contains 14 residues. Per the germline V gene, CDR1 is SGHNT and CDR2 is YENEEA. The CDR3 sequence: CASSVDGLNTEAFF. Here the CDR3 DNA reads TGTGCCAGCAGCGTAGACGGTCTGAACACTGAAGCTTTCTTT.

The chain links TRBV19 to TRBJ1-5; TRBD1 matches at 8 bases. The germline V gene has CDR1 LNHDA and CDR2 SQIVND (reference sequence). With V trimmed by 5 bases and J by 4 bases, 4 bases remained unmatched. CDR3 length: 14 residues. CDR3 coding DNA: TGTGCCAGTAGTTGGACAGGGCAAAATCAGCCCCAGCATTTT. This encodes CASSWTGQNQPQHF. The whole variable domain, filled in from reference TRBV19 and TRBJ1-5, reads DGGITQSPKYLFRKEGQNVTLSCEQNLNHDAMYWYRQDPGQGLRLIYYSQIVNDFQKGDIAEGYSVSREKKESFPLTVTSAQKNPTAFYLCASSWTGQNQPQHFGDGTRLSIL.

This clone was picked up one time. The rearrangement joins TRBV19 to TRBJ1-6, with D perhaps matching TRBD1 (6 bases). Trimming took 3 bases from V and 6 from J, leaving 9 bases between them. This CDR3 region has 14 residues. Germline-derived CDR1 and CDR2 are LNHDA and SQIVND (reference sequence). The CDR3 bases are TGTGCCAGTAGTATGACAGGATTTAATTCACCCCTCCACTTT. Amino acids: CASSMTGFNSPLHF.

Here the CDR3 DNA reads TGTGCCAGCAGCGCCGTGGGAGTCAGCACAGATACGCAGTATTTT. It codes for CASSAVGVSTDTQYF. The chain is built from TRBV5-6 and TRBJ2-3; D may be TRBD2 (5 bases). The CDR3 sequence is 15 residues long. The germline V gene has CDR1 SGHDT and CDR2 YYEEEE. V lost 4 bases, J lost 0 bases, and 12 bases lay in between.

This clone has only one observation. V is TRBV7-2 and J is TRBJ1-6, with 8 bases fitting TRBD1. The V gene's germline CDR1 is SGHTA and CDR2 FQGNSA. Losses at the gene ends were 1 base for V and 6 bases for J; bases not matched to a gene: 2. The CDR3 spans 15 residues. Here the CDR3 DNA reads TGTGCCAGCAGCTTAGTGGGACAGGTTAATTCACCCCTCCACTTT. It translates to CASSLVGQVNSPLHF.

This chain connects TRBV6-5 to TRBJ2-7; D is perhaps TRBD1 (5 bases). Trimming took 6 bases from V and 3 from J, leaving 18 bases between them. Germline-derived CDR1 and CDR2 are MNHEY and SVGAGI. This CDR3 has 15 amino acids. CDR3 residues: CASRQPRSRGYEQYF. In nucleotides, the CDR3 is TGTGCCAGCAGACAACCGCGGAGTAGGGGCTACGAGCAGTACTTC.

The chain links TRBV30 to TRBJ1-3; D not resolved. V dropped 2 bases and J dropped 0 bases, with 11 bases sitting between them. CDR3 length: 15 amino acids. In germline, CDR1 is GTSNPN, CDR2 SVGIG (reference sequence). The CDR3 loop is CAWSYSGNSGNTIYF. As DNA, the CDR3 is TGTGCCTGGAGTTACAGCGGAAACTCTGGAAACACCATATATTTT.

The chain uses TRBV12-3 or TRBV12-4 and TRBJ2-7; 8 bases are shared with TRBD1. CDR3 size: 13 residues. The V and J ends lost 1 base and 6 bases, in that order; junction bases with no gene match: 2. Written as DNA, the CDR3 is TGTGCCAGCAGTTTAGGGACAGGGACCGAGCAGTACTTC. As protein: CASSLGTGTEQYF.

The V gene is TRBV30, the J gene TRBJ2-7; unclear D gene. CDR3 length: 13 residues. CDR1 GTSNPN and CDR2 SVGIG come from the germline V gene (reference sequence). Trimming took 0 bases from V and 1 from J, leaving 7 bases between them. This CDR3 reads CAWSVTGSYEQYF. CDR3 sequence (DNA): TGTGCCTGGAGTGTAACGGGTTCCTACGAGCAGTACTTC.

This rearrangement joins TRBV5-4 to TRBJ2-7; 8 nucleotides line up with TRBD1. The CDR3 runs 14 residues. Per germline, CDR1 SGHNT and CDR2 YYREEE (reference sequence). V shed 4 bases and J 5 bases; nucleotides not matched to a gene: 8. The CDR3 nucleotides are TGTGCCAGCAGCAGCAGGGGGCGAAAGAACGAGCAGTACTTC. Translation: CASSSRGRKNEQYF.

CDR3 sequence: CASSLSTSGSRGTDTQYF. The CDR3 DNA reads as TGTGCCAGCAGTTTAAGTACTAGCGGGAGCCGTGGCACAGATACGCAGTATTTT. V is TRBV28 and J is TRBJ2-3; 11 bases agree with TRBD2. CDR1 is MDHEN and CDR2 is SYDVKM in the germline V gene. V was pared by 2 bases and J by 1 base, with 8 bases of the junction left unmatched. The CDR3 has 18 amino acids.

This clone was detected ten times or more. This CDR3 is CASSKPGHPDQPQHF. CDR3 sequence (DNA): TGTGCCAGTAGTAAACCGGGACACCCGGATCAGCCCCAGCATTTT. The chain carries TRBV19 and TRBJ1-5; TRBD1 is a possible D gene (6 bases). The CDR3 runs 15 residues. The V end lost 4 bases, the J end lost 5 bases, and 15 bases lay between the germline ends. Germline V lookup: CDR1 LNHDA, CDR2 SQIVND (reference sequence).

The chain uses TRBV5-8 and TRBJ2-7; no firm D call. Trimming left V 4 bases short and J 3 bases short, with 14 bases between. CDR3 length equals 14 residues. Germline V lookup: CDR1 SGHTS, CDR2 YDEGEE. This CDR3 reads CASSPPSNSYEQYF. CDR3 DNA sequence: TGTGCCAGCAGCCCTCCCTCAAACAGCTACGAGCAGTACTTC. Combining the CDR3 with reference TRBV5-8 and TRBJ2-7 gives the whole variable domain EAGVTQSPTHLIKTRGQQATLRCSPISGHTSVYWYQQALGLGLQFLLWYDEGEERNRGNFPPRFSGRQFPNYSSELNVNALELEDSALYLCASSPPSNSYEQYFGPGTRLTVT.

The CDR3 protein is CASSYGPGGRRNEQFF. Written as DNA, the CDR3 is TGTGCCAGCAGTTACGGTCCTGGCGGGCGGCGCAATGAGCAGTTCTTC. The chain carries TRBV6-2 or TRBV6-3 and TRBJ2-1, with a weak D call TRBD2 (5 bases). Looked up from germline, CDR1 is MNHEY and CDR2 is SVGEGT. Trimming left V 2 bases short and J 6 bases short, with 17 bases between. There are 16 residues in the CDR3.

This sequence joins TRBV7-3 and TRBJ2-3; TRBD2 aligns across 8 bases. The germline V gene has CDR1 SGHTA and CDR2 FQGTGA. J gave up 2 bases and V 10 bases, and 5 bases lay outside the gene matches. CDR3 length: 13 amino acids. Here the CDR3 DNA reads TGTGCCACCACTAGCGGACCCACAGATACGCAGTATTTT. This gives the protein CATTSGPTDTQYF.

The gene calls are TRBV4-3 and TRBJ2-2; 11 bases match TRBD2. The CDR3 spans 16 residues. Trimming removed 4 bases from V and 4 bases from J; junction bases left unmatched: 5. Germline V lookup: CDR1 LGHNA, CDR2 YSLEER. This chain's CDR3 is CASSPSTSGSTGELFF. CDR3 coding DNA: TGCGCCAGCAGCCCCTCTACTAGCGGGAGCACCGGGGAGCTGTTTTTT.

This clone was observed a handful of times. The rearrangement joins TRBV6-2 or TRBV6-3 to TRBJ2-7; TRBD2 matches 12 bases. V was clipped by 0 bases and J by 6 bases; unmatched bases: 9. This CDR3 has 17 amino acids. Germline CDR1 reads MNHEY; CDR2 reads SVGEGT. This chain's CDR3 is CASSYSRGWGLAGEQYF. CDR3 bases: TGTGCCAGCAGTTACTCGAGAGGCTGGGGACTAGCGGGCGAGCAGTACTTC.

The chain recombines TRBV29-1 with TRBJ2-2; the match to TRBD2 covers 7 bases. With 7 bases clipped from V and 0 bases from J, the junction kept 5 bases outside the gene matches. The CDR3 loop spans 14 amino acids. The germline gives CDR1 SQVTM, CDR2 ANQGSEA. Written as DNA, the CDR3 is TGCAGCGCTCGCGGGGGTTCGAACACCGGGGAGCTGTTTTTT. Translation: CSARGGSNTGELFF.

The chain combines TRBV7-9 with TRBJ2-5; 7 nucleotides line up with TRBD2. This CDR3 has 13 residues. V lost 5 bases and J lost 7; bases outside the gene matches: 7. From germline, CDR1 is SEHNR and CDR2 FQNEAQ (reference sequence). The CDR3 loop reads CASSRLARGTQYF. The CDR3 DNA is TGTGCCAGCAGCCGACTAGCAAGGGGGACCCAGTACTTC.

The CDR3 loop is CASSLMVSASGRWGTGELFF. The CDR3, as DNA: TGTGCCAGCAGTTTAATGGTTTCGGCTAGCGGGAGGTGGGGCACCGGGGAGCTGTTTTTT. This chain uses TRBV28 with TRBJ2-2; 11 nucleotides align to TRBD2. The CDR3 loop spans 20 amino acids. CDR1 and CDR2 (germline): MDHEN, SYDVKM. V lost 2 bases and J lost 4; bases outside the gene matches: 15.

The rearrangement links TRBV9 to TRBJ1-1; unclear D gene. Trimming took 5 bases from V and 4 from J, leaving 15 bases between them. The CDR3 is 14 residues long. The germline CDR1 and CDR2 sequences are SGDLS and YYNGEE. Here the CDR3 reads CASRTGPGGTEAFF. The CDR3 DNA reads as TGTGCCAGCAGAACTGGGCCGGGAGGCACTGAAGCTTTCTTT.

The chain has TRBV4-1 and TRBJ2-2, with 7 bases identical to TRBD2. This CDR3 has 17 residues. V shed 3 bases, J shed 1 base, and the junction held 8 bases outside the gene matches. Germline V gene data show CDR1 as MGHRA and CDR2 as YSYEKL. In nucleotides, the CDR3 is TGCGCCAGCAGCCACGTCGGGAGCGGGAAGAACACCGGGGAGCTGTTTTTT. The encoded protein is CASSHVGSGKNTGELFF.

This rearrangement joins TRBV28 to TRBJ1-3; the match to TRBD1 covers 9 bases. The germline gives CDR1 MDHEN, CDR2 SYDVKM. The CDR3 is made up of 18 amino acids. V lost 6 bases and J lost 0; bases outside the gene matches: 12. CDR3 in amino acids: CASSPYKTGGFSGNTIYF. The CDR3 DNA follows: TGTGCCAGCAGCCCCTATAAGACAGGGGGTTTCTCTGGAAACACCATATATTTT.

The gene calls are TRBV12-3 or TRBV12-4 and TRBJ1-1; D gene ambiguous. The ends were cut back, 8 bases at V and 6 bases at J, with 16 bases in the middle. The CDR3 is 13 residues long. CDR3 DNA: TGTGCCAGCGGCACGACTTCCCTCCCTGAAGCTTTCTTT. Translation: CASGTTSLPEAFF.

The rearrangement links TRBV29-1 to TRBJ2-5; 7 bases are shared with TRBD1. The CDR3 contains 15 residues. J was trimmed by 5 bases and V by 0 bases; bases with no gene match: 9. The germline V gene has CDR1 SQVTM and CDR2 ANQGSEA. This CDR3 reads CSVEDLDRFFETQYF. For the CDR3, the DNA is TGCAGCGTTGAAGACCTGGACAGGTTTTTCGAGACCCAGTACTTC.